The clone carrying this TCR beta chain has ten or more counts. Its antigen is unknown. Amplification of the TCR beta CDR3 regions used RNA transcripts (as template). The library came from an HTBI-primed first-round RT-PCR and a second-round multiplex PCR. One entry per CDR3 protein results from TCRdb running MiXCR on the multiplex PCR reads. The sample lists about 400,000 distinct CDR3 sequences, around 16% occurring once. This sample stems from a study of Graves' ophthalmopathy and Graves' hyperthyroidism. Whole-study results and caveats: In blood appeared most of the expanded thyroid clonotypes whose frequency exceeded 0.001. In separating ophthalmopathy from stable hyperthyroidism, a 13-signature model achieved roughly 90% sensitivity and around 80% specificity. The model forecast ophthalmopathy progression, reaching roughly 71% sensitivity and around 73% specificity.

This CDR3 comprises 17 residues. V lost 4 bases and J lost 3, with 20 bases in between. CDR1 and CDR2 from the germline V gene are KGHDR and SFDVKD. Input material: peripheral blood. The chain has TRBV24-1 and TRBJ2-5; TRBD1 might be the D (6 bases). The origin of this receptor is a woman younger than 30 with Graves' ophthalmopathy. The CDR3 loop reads CATSDSGPRDIEETQYF. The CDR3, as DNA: TGTGCCACCAGTGACTCTGGCCCCCGGGACATAGAAGAGACCCAGTACTTC.